Below, 19 T cell receptor beta chains from the same sample are listed, as sequenced in a study of blood T cell repertoires in COVID-19. The protocol was immunoSEQ multiplex PCR, while the TCRdb copy is restricted to in-frame clones and leaves out a portion. Found here are approximately 36,000 clones, approximately 80% of them singletons; the top ten hold roughly 5%. The sample taken for sequencing was peripheral blood. The receptor source for this set is a man aged 50 or older with active COVID-19.

The V gene is TRBV19, the J gene TRBJ2-5, with 7 bases aligning to TRBD1. V shed 3 bases, J shed 3 bases, and the junction held 10 bases outside the gene matches. Germline loops: CDR1 LNHDA, CDR2 SQIVND (reference sequence). The CDR3 spans 16 residues. CDR3 sequence reads: CASSIWVDRDEETQYF. In DNA form, the CDR3 reads TGTGCCAGTAGTATCTGGGTAGACAGGGATGAAGAGACCCAGTACTTC. The whole variable domain, filled in from reference TRBV19 and TRBJ2-5, reads DGGITQSPKYLFRKEGQNVTLSCEQNLNHDAMYWYRQDPGQGLRLIYYSQIVNDFQKGDIAEGYSVSREKKESFPLTVTSAQKNPTAFYLCASSIWVDRDEETQYFGPGTRLLVL.

This clone showed up just once. The chain uses TRBV19 and TRBJ2-3; D is perhaps TRBD2 (8 bases). V was cut by 3 bases and J by 5 bases, with 18 bases left in between. The germline V gene encodes CDR1 LNHDA and CDR2 SQIVND (reference sequence). CDR3 length: 16 amino acids. CDR3 DNA: TGTGCCAGTAGTATCAGGGGGACTAGTGGCCTAGATACGCAGTATTTT. Translated, it gives CASSIRGTSGLDTQYF.

This chain connects TRBV6-5 to TRBJ2-7, with a possible D match to TRBD2 (6 bases). V shed 6 bases and J shed 6 bases, with 18 bases lying between them. This CDR3 has 14 amino acids. Germline V gene sequence: CDR1 MNHEY, CDR2 SVGAGI. CDR3 loop: CASRRLDSFGEQYF. The DNA of the CDR3 is TGTGCCAGCAGACGACTAGACAGTTTTGGCGAGCAGTACTTC.

The chain joins TRBV10-1 to TRBJ2-5; 7 bases are a match to TRBD2. From germline, CDR1 is WNHNN and CDR2 SYGVQD (reference sequence). Germline trimming cut 3 bases from V and 2 bases from J; bases unmatched to any gene: 3. The CDR3 extends over 14 amino acids. This CDR3 reads CASSDPGGQETQYF. The CDR3 nucleotides are TGCGCCAGCAGTGACCCGGGGGGACAAGAGACCCAGTACTTC.

This clone was observed once. Mismatch with germline at one junction end may stem from a read error. The J gene is TRBJ1-2, the V gene TRBV14; D is perhaps TRBD1 (5 bases). Germline loops: CDR1 SGHDN, CDR2 FVKESK. The CDR3 consists of 12 residues. CDR3 protein: CASSLDSYDYTF. The CDR3 DNA follows: TGTGCCAGCAGCCTTGACAGTTATGACTACACCTTC.

This chain uses TRBV7-2 with TRBJ2-7, with TRBD2 matching over 8 bases. The CDR3 totals 17 residues. With V trimmed by 1 base and J by 4 bases, 12 bases remained unmatched. Germline V gene lookup returns CDR1 SGHTA and CDR2 FQGNSA. Written as DNA, the CDR3 is TGTGCCAGCAGCTTAGGAGCGGGGGAGCTCTTCGTGTACGAGCAGTACTTC. The encoded protein is CASSLGAGELFVYEQYF.

This chain joins TRBV27 and TRBJ2-2; 11 bases align to TRBD1. V gave up 1 base and J gave up 5 bases; unmatched junction bases: 3. In germline, CDR1 is MNHEY, CDR2 SMNVEV (reference sequence). This CDR3 has 16 residues. The CDR3, as DNA: TGTGCCAGCAGTTTATTGGGGACAGGGGGAACCGGGGAGCTGTTTTTT. Translated: CASSLLGTGGTGELFF.

This chain joins TRBV27 and TRBJ2-7, with D possibly being TRBD2 (5 bases). The CDR3 is 14 amino acids. V was shortened by 7 bases and J by 7 bases, with 20 bases between the two germline ends. The germline V gene encodes CDR1 MNHEY and CDR2 SMNVEV (reference sequence). In DNA form, the CDR3 reads TGTGCCAGCACCCCCCTCGGGGAATTTTCGGAGCAGTACTTC. This gives the protein CASTPLGEFSEQYF.

This rearrangement joins TRBV18 to TRBJ2-1; D is undetermined. Germline assignment: CDR1 KGHSH and CDR2 LQKENI. V gave up 3 bases and J gave up 8 bases, with 11 bases separating them. The CDR3 is 13 amino acids. The CDR3 region has the DNA TGTGCCAGCTCACCCTACACTCAGGATGAGCAGTTCTTC. Its protein is CASSPYTQDEQFF.

V usage is TRBV24-1 and J usage is TRBJ1-2; 9 bases align to TRBD1. This CDR3 has 15 residues. V trimming: 4 bases; J trimming: 8 bases; junction bases outside the gene matches: 10. Germline V gene lookup returns CDR1 KGHDR and CDR2 SFDVKD. The CDR3 region has the DNA TGTGCCACCAGTGAACCCGGGACAGGGCGGGAAGGCTACACCTTC. This translates into CATSEPGTGREGYTF.

The rearrangement uses TRBV10-3 and TRBJ2-2; TRBD2 aligns across 7 bases. Germline V gives CDR1 ENHRY, CDR2 SYGVKD. This CDR3 spans 15 amino acids. V gave up 3 bases and J gave up 4 bases; unmatched junction bases: 5. Written as DNA, the CDR3 is TGTGCCATCAGTGAAAGTCCGGGGGGCACCGGGGAGCTGTTTTTT. It translates to CAISESPGGTGELFF.

This clone is a singleton in its sample. At one end the junction does not follow the germline gene, possibly because of a read error. The chain couples TRBV11-1 to TRBJ2-1, with 8 bases lining up with TRBD2. The germline gives CDR1 SGHAT, CDR2 FQDESV (reference sequence). This CDR3 spans 14 amino acids. This chain's CDR3 is CATSAGGDYNEQFF. For the CDR3, the DNA is TGTGCCACCAGCGCGGGGGGCGATTACAATGAGCAGTTCTTC.

V and J are TRBV6-5 and TRBJ1-1, with D unclear. Per germline, CDR1 MNHEY and CDR2 SVGAGI. The CDR3 covers 13 residues. The ends were cut back, 0 bases at V and 2 bases at J, with 4 bases in the middle. The CDR3 nucleotides are TGTGCCAGCAGTTACTCGTCTAACACTGAAGCTTTCTTT. Translated, it gives CASSYSSNTEAFF.

The CDR3 loop reads CASSGAASTDTQYF. The CDR3 DNA is TGTGCCAGCTCGGGAGCGGCTAGCACAGATACGCAGTATTTT. The chain recombines TRBV18 with TRBJ2-3, with D possibly being TRBD2 (5 bases). CDR1 is KGHSH, CDR2 LQKENI, per germline. This CDR3 comprises 14 residues. Trimming took 6 bases from V and 0 from J, leaving 10 bases between them.

The rearrangement uses TRBV27 and TRBJ2-3; 9 bases are shared with TRBD2. From germline, CDR1 is MNHEY and CDR2 SMNVEV (reference sequence). This CDR3 comprises 16 residues. The V gene end was trimmed by 10 bases and the J gene end by 2 bases; junction bases not matched to a gene: 13. The CDR3 DNA reads TGTGCCACCCAACCTAGACTAGCGGCCCTCACAGATACGCAGTATTTT. Its translation: CATQPRLAALTDTQYF.

This chain connects TRBV2 to TRBJ1-1, with a weak D call TRBD1 (5 bases). Per germline, CDR1 SNHLY and CDR2 FYNNEI. The CDR3 contains 12 residues. V lost 11 bases and J lost 1, with 11 bases in between. CDR3 nucleotides: TGTGCCGGAGACAGACAGAACACTGAAGCTTTCTTT. Translated, it gives CAGDRQNTEAFF.

The rearrangement uses TRBV7-8 and TRBJ2-3; 10 positions match TRBD1. The length of the CDR3 is 17 residues. Per germline, CDR1 SGHVS and CDR2 FQNEAQ. J lost 6 bases, V lost 5 bases, and 14 bases had no gene match. CDR3 region: CASSTEGDRGRSDTQYF. The CDR3 coding sequence is TGTGCCAGCAGCACCGAAGGTGACAGGGGGCGGTCGGATACGCAGTATTTT. Filled out from reference TRBV7-8 and TRBJ2-3, the complete variable domain reads GAGVSQSPRYKVAKRGQDVALRCDPISGHVSLFWYQQALGQGPEFLTYFQNEAQLDKSGLPSDRFFAERPEGSVSTLKIQRTQQEDSAVYLCASSTEGDRGRSDTQYFGPGTRLTVL.

Only one count was recorded for this clone. V gene TRBV6-5 combines with J gene TRBJ1-3; 9 bases match TRBD1. The CDR3 length is 15 residues. Per the germline V gene, CDR1 is MNHEY and CDR2 is SVGAGI. The V gene end was trimmed by 4 bases and the J gene end by 0 bases; junction bases not matched to a gene: 1. This CDR3 is CASSWDRDSGNTIYF. The CDR3 DNA reads TGTGCCAGCAGTTGGGACAGGGACTCTGGAAACACCATATATTTT.

The chain has TRBV13 and TRBJ2-5; 8 bases fit TRBD1. After removal of 1 base from V and 5 bases from J, the junction contained 6 bases not matched to a gene. This CDR3 has 15 amino acids. Germline-derived CDR1 and CDR2 are PRHDT and FYEKMQ (reference sequence). The CDR3 nucleotides are TGTGCCAGCAGCTTAGTGGCAGGGGGCGAGGAGACCCAGTACTTC. This codes for CASSLVAGGEETQYF.